One and the same sample provided the 19 T cell receptor beta chains below, sequenced in a study of blood T cell repertoires in COVID-19. Assay: immunoSEQ multiplex PCR; the TCRdb copy retains only in-frame clones and omits some. Of some 150,000 clones listed, 75% to 90% are singletons. The specimen was peripheral blood. The receptors shown here come from a woman aged 55 to 70 with COVID-19, enrolled during active disease.

The rearrangement joins TRBV12-5 to TRBJ2-2, with 7 bases lining up with TRBD1. The CDR3 covers 14 residues. Germline-derived CDR1 and CDR2 are LGHNT and FRNRAP. Trimming removed 5 bases from V and 5 bases from J; junction bases left unmatched: 5. Written as DNA, the CDR3 is TGTGCTAGTGGTCGACAGGGTGGGACCGGGGAGCTGTTTTTT. It translates to CASGRQGGTGELFF. The full variable domain, in which reference TRBV12-5 and TRBJ2-2 provide the parts outside the CDR3, is DARVTQTPRHKVTEMGQEVTMRCQPILGHNTVFWYRQTMMQGLELLAYFRNRAPLDDSGMPKDRFSAEMPDATLATLKIQPSEPRDSAVYFCASGRQGGTGELFFGEGSRLTVL.

The chain combines TRBV19 with TRBJ1-1; 7 bases fit TRBD1. CDR1 LNHDA and CDR2 SQIVND come from the germline V gene (reference sequence). The CDR3 spans 15 residues. V was pared by 7 bases and J by 1 base, with 9 bases of the junction left unmatched. The CDR3 sequence: CASTLAGTENTEAFF. In nucleotides, the CDR3 is TGTGCCAGTACCCTGGCCGGGACAGAGAACACTGAAGCTTTCTTT.

V gene TRBV2 combines with J gene TRBJ2-2; TRBD1 aligns across 9 bases. The CDR3 contains 14 residues. Trimming at V came to 11 bases and at J to 4 bases, leaving 8 bases not matched to a gene. Germline CDR1 SNHLY, CDR2 FYNNEI. The chain's CDR3 is CAGRGQGFTGELFF. In nucleotides, the CDR3 is TGTGCCGGCCGGGGACAGGGATTCACCGGGGAGCTGTTTTTT. The full variable domain, with the rest looked up from reference TRBV2 and TRBJ2-2, is EPEVTQTPSHQVTQMGQEVILRCVPISNHLYFYWYRQILGQKVEFLVSFYNNEISEKSEIFDDQFSVERPDGSNFTLKIRSTKLEDSAMYFCAGRGQGFTGELFFGEGSRLTVL.

The chain uses TRBV28 and TRBJ1-2, with a possible D match to TRBD1 (5 bases). Trimming left V 10 bases short and J 7 bases short, with 19 bases between. Per the germline V gene, CDR1 is MDHEN and CDR2 is SYDVKM. The CDR3 spans 13 residues. The CDR3 is CATLNSGRGGYTF. The CDR3 DNA sequence: TGTGCCACCTTAAACTCGGGGCGGGGTGGCTACACCTTC.

This clone has just one count. The V call is TRBV11-3, the J call TRBJ2-1, with a tentative D call TRBD2 (7 bases). The CDR3 contains 15 residues. V lost 3 bases, J lost 6 bases, and 15 bases lay in between. Germline-derived CDR1 and CDR2 are SGHNT and YENEEA. The CDR3 bases are TGTGCCAGCAGCTTTCCGGGGGGCAAGATCAATGAGCAGTTCTTC. Translated, it gives CASSFPGGKINEQFF.

The chain combines TRBV7-3 with TRBJ2-2; 12 bases are a match to TRBD2. Germline V gene data show CDR1 as SGHTA and CDR2 as FQGTGA. Unmatched junction bases numbered 5, after V lost 5 bases and J lost 7 bases. The CDR3 is 15 amino acids. CDR3 region: CASSGLAGLNGELFF. CDR3 nucleotides: TGTGCCAGCAGCGGACTAGCGGGGCTGAACGGGGAGCTGTTTTTT. Full variable domain (remainder filled in from reference TRBV7-3 and TRBJ2-2): GAGVSQTPSNKVTEKGKYVELRCDPISGHTALYWYRQSLGQGPEFLIYFQGTGAADDSGLPNDRFFAVRPEGSVSTLKIQRTERGDSAVYLCASSGLAGLNGELFFGEGSRLTVL.

This sequence joins TRBV7-8 and TRBJ1-2, with D possibly TRBD1 on 6 matching bases. Trimming took 5 bases from V and 8 from J, leaving 15 bases between them. The CDR3 has 13 amino acids. Germline lookup yields CDR1 SGHVS and CDR2 FQNEAQ. The CDR3 nucleotides read TGTGCCAGCAGCCTTACAGGGCCTGAGGGCTACACCTTC. The encoded protein is CASSLTGPEGYTF.

The V and J genes are TRBV5-4 and TRBJ2-3; maybe TRBD2 (6 bases). CDR1 and CDR2 (germline): SGHNT, YYREEE (reference sequence). Trimming left V 0 bases short and J 4 bases short, with 9 bases between. The CDR3 runs to 14 residues. The CDR3 DNA is TGTGCCAGCAGCTTGGTGGGGGGTGCAGATACGCAGTATTTT. This codes for CASSLVGGADTQYF.

The sample holds a few counts of this clone. V is TRBV11-3 and J is TRBJ1-1; 7 nucleotides line up with TRBD1. The trim removed 5 bases at V and 2 bases at J, leaving 5 bases unmatched. The CDR3 sequence is 14 residues long. CDR1 is SGHNT, CDR2 YENEEA, per germline. CDR3 residues: CASSRGTDNTEAFF. In DNA form, the CDR3 reads TGTGCCAGCAGCCGAGGGACAGATAACACTGAAGCTTTCTTT.

A single count supports this clone. The J gene is TRBJ2-3, the V gene TRBV9; 13 nucleotides agree with TRBD2. Germline CDR1 reads SGDLS; CDR2 reads YYNGEE. This CDR3 comprises 16 residues. V shed 2 bases, J shed 2 bases, and the junction held 2 bases outside the gene matches. The CDR3 spells CASSVGTSGATDTQYF. Here the CDR3 DNA reads TGTGCCAGCAGCGTCGGGACTAGCGGGGCCACAGATACGCAGTATTTT. Full variable domain (missing parts from reference TRBV9 and TRBJ2-3): DSGVTQTPKHLITATGQRVTLRCSPRSGDLSVYWYQQSLDQGLQFLIQYYNGEERAKGNILERFSAQQFPDLHSELNLSSLELGDSALYFCASSVGTSGATDTQYFGPGTRLTVL.

This clone has a handful of counts. The V and J genes are TRBV19 and TRBJ1-5; D might be TRBD1 (6 bases). Trimming removed 7 bases at V and 0 bases at J, with 16 bases between. Germline V CDR1 and CDR2: LNHDA, SQIVND (reference sequence). This CDR3 has 16 amino acids. This chain's CDR3 is CASTRGQSYSNQPQHF. DNA for the CDR3: TGTGCCAGTACCCGAGGACAGTCCTATAGCAATCAGCCCCAGCATTTT.

The V gene is TRBV2, the J gene TRBJ1-5; 7 bases fit TRBD1. V lost 5 bases to trimming and J lost 3 bases; unmatched junction nucleotides: 4. This CDR3 comprises 14 residues. Per the germline V gene, CDR1 is SNHLY and CDR2 is FYNNEI. The CDR3 DNA reads TGTGCCAGCAGTATGGGACAGATCAATCAGCCCCAGCATTTT. Amino acids: CASSMGQINQPQHF.

The chain combines TRBV7-6 with TRBJ1-4; D possibly corresponds to TRBD1 (5 bases). The CDR3 consists of 14 residues. CDR1 and CDR2 (germline): SGHVS, FNYEAQ. Trimming pared 8 bases from V and 7 bases from J, leaving 17 bases between. DNA for the CDR3: TGTGCCAGCCCAAGTGGAGGGGCGATTGAAAAACTGTTTTTT. This gives the protein CASPSGGAIEKLFF.

For this clone: Other DNA sequences within the sample encode an identical CDR3. The chain employs TRBV7-3 and TRBJ2-3; perhaps TRBD2 as D (5 bases). This CDR3 region has 13 residues. V was shortened by 6 bases and J by 3 bases, with 10 bases between the two germline ends. CDR1 is SGHTA and CDR2 is FQGTGA in the germline V gene. In nucleotides, the CDR3 is TGTGCCAGCAGTCGGGGATTTACAGATACGCAGTATTTT. The encoded protein is CASSRGFTDTQYF. Drawing the rest from reference TRBV7-3 and TRBJ2-3, the complete variable domain is GAGVSQTPSNKVTEKGKYVELRCDPISGHTALYWYRQSLGQGPEFLIYFQGTGAADDSGLPNDRFFAVRPEGSVSTLKIQRTERGDSAVYLCASSRGFTDTQYFGPGTRLTVL.

This chain uses TRBV18 with TRBJ2-4; 7 positions match TRBD1. J gave up 9 bases and V 3 bases, and 20 bases lay outside the gene matches. Germline loops: CDR1 KGHSH, CDR2 LQKENI. The CDR3 spans 18 residues. The CDR3 region is CASSPQGSWAQGEGIQYF. In DNA form, the CDR3 reads TGTGCCAGCTCACCTCAGGGGTCTTGGGCCCAGGGGGAAGGCATTCAGTACTTC.

This chain joins TRBV19 and TRBJ2-3; 8 nucleotides line up with TRBD1. V lost 4 bases and J lost 5; bases outside the gene matches: 5. CDR3 length equals 14 residues. Germline V lookup: CDR1 LNHDA, CDR2 SQIVND (reference sequence). In nucleotides, the CDR3 is TGTGCCAGTAGTACAGGACAGGGAATAGATACGCAGTATTTT. This translates into CASSTGQGIDTQYF.

V and J are TRBV5-8 and TRBJ1-1, with D possibly TRBD1 on 6 matching bases. With 2 bases removed from V and 1 base from J, the gap between germline ends came to 15 bases. CDR3 length: 16 residues. The germline V gene encodes CDR1 SGHTS and CDR2 YDEGEE. CDR3 DNA: TGTGCCAGCAGCTTCCAATGGACAGACGGGAACACTGAAGCTTTCTTT. Translation gives CASSFQWTDGNTEAFF.

V is TRBV15 and J is TRBJ1-5; 7 bases map to TRBD1. The CDR3 is 17 amino acids. Germline lookup yields CDR1 LNHNV and CDR2 YYDKDF (reference sequence). J was trimmed by 3 bases and V by 5 bases; bases with no gene match: 13. The CDR3 DNA is TGTGCCACCAGCCTCCAACAGGGGCGACTAGACAATCAGCCCCAGCATTTT. Its protein is CATSLQQGRLDNQPQHF.

This chain connects TRBV24-1 to TRBJ2-1; possibly TRBD2 for D (5 bases). This CDR3 contains 11 residues. Germline CDR1 KGHDR, CDR2 SFDVKD. CDR3 protein: CHPAGDNEQFF. The CDR3 DNA is TGTCACCCGGCCGGGGACAATGAGCAGTTCTTC.